The rows below give T cell receptor beta chains drawn from one sample of a study of blood T cells in healthy people across ages. One entry per CDR3 protein, called by TCRdb with MiXCR from the 5' RACE reads. The sample comprises 1.5 million to 2 million distinct CDR3 sequences, approximately 32% of which are singletons, and around 11% rests with the top ten. The sample consisted of blood. The receptors come from a woman aged 30 to 39 in good health. Both conserved end residues are part of each CDR3. A D gene is named only where the DNA matches it firmly. The listing skips clone size in some rows; elsewhere it reads once, few, many or a size class.

>TRBV6-6|-|few|TRBJ2-2
TGTGCCAGCAGTTACGGCTATACCGAAACCGGGGAGCTGTTTTTT
CASSYGYTETGELFF
>TRBV12-3/TRBV12-4|-|few|TRBJ2-7
TGTGCCAGCAGTCCTCGGGAAGGGAAACTAGCCTACGAGCAGTACTTC
CASSPREGKLAYEQYF
>TRBV21-1|-|-|TRBJ1-6
TGTGCCAGCAGCCGGGCGGGGCCTGGCAATTCACCCCTCCACTTT
CASSRAGPGNSPLHF
>TRBV7-3|TRBD2|few|TRBJ2-1
TGTGCCAGCAGCTCGAGGGTGGGGGGGGACTTAATGGATGAGCAGTTCTTC
CASSSRVGGDLMDEQFF
>TRBV20-1|-|few|TRBJ2-7
TGCAGTGCCCATTACCTTAGTGTCGAGCAGTACTTC
CSAHYLSVEQYF
>TRBV20-1|-|-|TRBJ1-2
TGCAGTGCTAGAGAGCCCCGGGGCAACTATGGCTACACCTTC
CSAREPRGNYGYTF
>TRBV5-1|TRBD1|many|TRBJ2-5
TGCGCCAGCAGCCCGGGACAGGGGATGGAGACCCAGTACTTC
CASSPGQGMETQYF
>TRBV2|TRBD2|-|TRBJ2-3
TGTGCCAGCAGCAGGAACCTAGCGGGAAGCACGCAGTATTTT
CASSRNLAGSTQYF
>TRBV25-1|TRBD1|-|TRBJ2-6
TGTGCCAGCAGTGAGGCAAAACCGGGACAGGGTTCTGGGGCCAACGTCCTGACTTTC
CASSEAKPGQGSGANVLTF
>TRBV29-1|-|many|TRBJ2-3
TGCAGCGTTGCTTACACAGATACGCAGTATTTT
CSVAYTDTQYF
>TRBV20-1|-|once|TRBJ1-2
TGCATTTGGGGGGGGAGATCCGCTAACTATGGCTACACCTTC
CIWGGRSANYGYTF
>TRBV5-6|-|-|TRBJ1-1
TGTGCCAGCAGCGTACCAGGTAGGACTGAAGCTTTCTTT
CASSVPGRTEAFF
>TRBV5-1|TRBD1|few|TRBJ1-6
TGCGCCAGCAGCTTATTTCAGGGGGAGAATTCACCCCTCCACTTT
CASSLFQGENSPLHF
>TRBV4-2|-|-|TRBJ2-1
TGTGCCAGCAGCCAAGATGTTGGGGTGAGGGCGTCACCTTTCTTGGGGAATGAGCAGTTCTTC
CASSQDVGVRASPFLGNEQFF
>TRBV29-1|-|-|TRBJ1-1
TGCAGCGTTGAAGGGCAGGGATTTGAAGCTTTCTTT
CSVEGQGFEAFF
>TRBV28|-|-|TRBJ1-1
TGTGCCAGCAGTTACCCGGCTGGAGGGGGTTTAACTGAAGCTTTCTTT
CASSYPAGGGLTEAFF
>TRBV5-1|TRBD1|-|TRBJ1-5
TGCGCCAGCAGCGGACAGGGGGGAAGTCAGCCCCAGCATTTT
CASSGQGGSQPQHF
>TRBV12-3/TRBV12-4|TRBD1|few|TRBJ2-5
TGTGCCAGCAGTCCCGGACAGGGCCTCCTTCTGGTTTGGACTGAGACCCAGTACTTC
CASSPGQGLLLVWTETQYF
>TRBV20-1|TRBD2|few|TRBJ2-1
TGCAGTGCTAGAGAGTTAGCGGGGGGGAACAATGAGCAGTTCTTC
CSARELAGGNNEQFF
>TRBV5-1|-|few|TRBJ2-7
TGCGCCAGCAGCAGAAGCGGAATACCCTACGAGCAGTACTTC
CASSRSGIPYEQYF
>TRBV5-6|-|-|TRBJ2-1
TGTGCCAGCAGCTTGGCCCATGTTCATCCCCAATACAATGAGCAGTTCTTC
CASSLAHVHPQYNEQFF
>TRBV4-1|-|many|TRBJ2-3
TGCGCCAGCAGCCATCCTCGGTCGGATACGCAGTATTTT
CASSHPRSDTQYF
>TRBV25-1|-|many|TRBJ2-7
TGTGCCAGCAGTGAGGGTCGAGTCTACGAGCAGTACTTC
CASSEGRVYEQYF
>TRBV3-1|-|few|TRBJ2-1
TGTGCCAGCAGCCAAGGGGTCGGCGGGACGCGGTATGAGCAGTTCTTC
CASSQGVGGTRYEQFF
>TRBV3-1|TRBD2|many|TRBJ2-7
TGTGCCAGCAGTCGACTAGCGGGACCCTACGAGCAGTACTTC
CASSRLAGPYEQYF
>TRBV4-2|TRBD2|-|TRBJ2-3
TGTGCCAGCAGCCAAGATCTGAGACTAGCGGGGGGCACAGATACGCAGTATTTT
CASSQDLRLAGGTDTQYF
>TRBV14|TRBD1|-|TRBJ2-5
TGTGCCAGCAGCCCCCGGACAGGGTATGGGGAGACCCAGTACTTC
CASSPRTGYGETQYF
>TRBV6-2/TRBV6-3|-|-|TRBJ2-4
TGTGCCAGCAGAGACGACAGGTTGGGGGCTTTGGCCAAAAACATTCAGTACTTC
CASRDDRLGALAKNIQYF
>TRBV7-9|TRBD2|-|TRBJ2-5
TGTGCCAGCAGCGAAAAATCCGGGACTAGCTTAATGGAGACCCAGTACTTC
CASSEKSGTSLMETQYF
>TRBV9|-|-|TRBJ2-7
TGTGCCAGCAGCGTAGTGCCGTCTACTAACTACAATGAGCAGTACTTC
CASSVVPSTNYNEQYF
>TRBV7-9|TRBD1|few|TRBJ2-7
TGTGCCAGCAGCTTCGACAGGGGAGTGGACGAGCAGTACTTC
CASSFDRGVDEQYF
>TRBV15|-|-|TRBJ1-1
TGTGCCACCGGGGTTAAATCCAACACTGAAGCTTTCTTT
CATGVKSNTEAFF
>TRBV28|-|-|TRBJ2-1
TGTGCCAGCAGTTTACGCTTACGGTCCTACAATGAGCAGTTCTTC
CASSLRLRSYNEQFF
>TRBV20-1|TRBD1|-|TRBJ1-1
TGCAGTGCTTCCCGAGCAGGGGGCACTGAAGCTTTCTTT
CSASRAGGTEAFF
>TRBV4-1|-|-|TRBJ1-5
TGCGCCAGCAGCCAAGAGGGGGCAGGGAACAATCAGCCCCAGCATTTT
CASSQEGAGNNQPQHF
>TRBV6-1|TRBD1|-|TRBJ2-1
TGTGCCACCCTGGGGGACAGGGTCTACAATGAGCAGTTCTTC
CATLGDRVYNEQFF
>TRBV12-3/TRBV12-4|-|-|TRBJ2-1
TGTGCCAGCAGTCCGGGTGGGGGGATGACCTACAATGAGCAGTTCTTC
CASSPGGGMTYNEQFF
>TRBV20-1|-|-|TRBJ1-2
TGCAGTGCCCTCAGGGAGAACTATGGCTACACCTTC
CSALRENYGYTF
>TRBV5-1|-|-|TRBJ2-1
TGCGCCAGCAGCTCTTCGCCTCCTTCCAATGAGCAGTTCTTC
CASSSSPPSNEQFF
>TRBV4-1|-|few|TRBJ1-4
TGCGCCAGCAGCCAAGAGGGCAGGGGCAATGAAAAACTGTTTTTT
CASSQEGRGNEKLFF
>TRBV20-1|-|few|TRBJ2-1
TGCAGTGCTCCTCGATACCAAGCTAACTCCTACAATGAGCAGTTCTTC
CSAPRYQANSYNEQFF
>TRBV7-9|-|-|TRBJ1-1
TGTGCCAGCAGCCCCCCCAACAGGAACACTGAAGCTTTCTTT
CASSPPNRNTEAFF
>TRBV3-1|-|-|TRBJ2-5
TGTGCCAGCAGGGGGACTCGAAGAAGCCAAGAGACCCAGTACTTC
CASRGTRRSQETQYF
>TRBV28|-|-|TRBJ1-4
TGTGCCAGCAGTTCGCCGGGCCGACGAAAAGAAAAACTGTTTTTT
CASSSPGRRKEKLFF
>TRBV20-1|-|few|TRBJ1-2
TGCAGTGCTAGAGTAGGGGAGAATGGCTACACCTTC
CSARVGENGYTF
>TRBV14|TRBD1|few|TRBJ2-3
TGTGCCAGCAGCCGAGACAGGGTGAGGGGCACAGATACGCAGTATTTT
CASSRDRVRGTDTQYF
>TRBV12-5|TRBD2|many|TRBJ2-3
TGTGCTAGTGGTCCCGGGACTAGCAGGGCAGATACGCAGTATTTT
CASGPGTSRADTQYF
>TRBV27|TRBD2|-|TRBJ2-7
TGTGCCAGCAGTTCGCTGGGACTAACCCACGAGCAGTACTTC
CASSSLGLTHEQYF
>TRBV4-1|TRBD2|many|TRBJ2-3
TGCGCCAGCAGCCAAGAACCTAGCGGATCTATAACAGATACGCAGTATTTT
CASSQEPSGSITDTQYF
>TRBV7-9|TRBD2|few|TRBJ2-5
TGTGCCAGCAGCCCTGGGACTAGCGGGAAGATACAAGAGACCCAGTACTTC
CASSPGTSGKIQETQYF
>TRBV20-1|-|once|TRBJ1-1
TGCAGTGCTAGAGACAGGTACGCCGAAGCTTTCTTT
CSARDRYAEAFF
>TRBV25-1|-|few|TRBJ1-2
TGTGCCAGCAGTGATAGTGGGGAACAGCGGGGCTACACCTTC
CASSDSGEQRGYTF
>TRBV6-5|-|-|TRBJ1-6
TGTGCCAGCAGCTCAAGGCAGGGGCGCCATTCACCCCTCCACTTT
CASSSRQGRHSPLHF
>TRBV2|-|-|TRBJ2-1
TGTGCCAGCAGTATGCGGGGTCTTCTTTACAATGAGCAGTTCTTC
CASSMRGLLYNEQFF
>TRBV5-1|TRBD1|-|TRBJ2-3
TGCGCCAGCAGCTCCAGGGGGCGCTGGTCCACAGATACGCGGTATTTT
CASSSRGRWSTDTRYF
>TRBV27|-|-|TRBJ2-1
TGTGCCAGCAGTCCTTTAGGGGTGCCCAACCCTGATGAGCAGTTCTTC
CASSPLGVPNPDEQFF